This TCR beta chain comes out of a study of blood T cell repertoires in COVID-19 (dated by TCRdb to between 2020 and 2021). About the study as a whole: Samples covering the acute and convalescent phases of COVID-19 were provided by collaborators in the United States, Italy and Spain. Deeply sampled blood TCRbeta repertoires from subjects exposed to, actively infected with, or recovered from COVID-19 were included in the dataset. The samples were drawn from the first 160 participants of the ongoing ImmuneRACE study and from roughly 1,300 subjects provided by 6 global collaborators. HLA class I and class II types, where available, came from metadata supplied by the sample provider rather than from assay-based typing. The sample metadata nearly always contained a de-identified subject ID, COVID-19 status, age in years and sex. The prospective study material was composed of cDNA or gDNA derived from T cells, B-cell-depleted T cells, or PBMCs. The repertoires were released in a freely available public database meant as a resource for research on the immune response to SARS-CoV-2. Beyond this particular receptor, the publication reports: How much clinical and demographic metadata was included differed by source and by participant, and the metadata was provided uncurated.

This clone occurred once. Its antigen target is currently unknown. The record has no base qualities; no much larger clone is one base away. Enrolling through a virtual design, the prospective study's participants ranged in age from about 18 to 89 years and lived across some 22 United States geographic areas. In the prospective study, cohorts were assigned on the basis of participant-reported clinical history obtained from a screening survey and a study questionnaire. Exposed participants had been in contact, within 2 weeks of entering the study, with a person who had a PCR-confirmed or clinician-diagnosed case of COVID-19. In the prospective study, mobile phlebotomists collected whole blood, serum and a nasopharyngeal or oropharyngeal swab from each participant. Prospective study participants could optionally give additional blood draws and questionnaires over an approximately two-month period. Before DNA extraction, prospective study blood samples were shipped either frozen or at room temperature.

TCRbeta CDR3 regions were amplified from genomic DNA by means of the immunoSEQ Assay, a bias-controlled multiplex PCR. The published analysis was carried out like this. Within the assay, amplification of reference gene primers was used to estimate how many nucleated cells each sample contained. To quantify the absolute abundance of each unique TCRbeta CDR3 rearrangement, sequence reads were collapsed and filtered. Productive Simpson clonality was computed per sample as the square root of Simpson's diversity index over productive rearrangements. TCRdb holds this immuneACCESS table with in-frame rearrangements only. Some clones are missing; in checked studies, unresolved V genes explain under half, and the rest has no known cause. The DNA gave D and trimming, while V, J and clone size come from that table. The sample has about 430,000 clones on record, approximately 91% of them singletons. The top ten hold about 1.4% of the sample.

The sequence was obtained from a woman younger than 30 who had been exposed to COVID-19. The sequenced sample consisted of PBMCs or T cells enriched from blood (not recorded which).

The CDR3 in this case is CASSPGQGGQPQHF. The nucleotide sequence is given as TGTGCCAGCAGCCCGGGACAGGGAGGTCAGCCCCAGCATTTT. Rearrangement joined TRBV28 to TRBJ1-5, with 9 middle bases fitting TRBD1. Including cysteine and phenylalanine, the CDR3 has 14 amino acids. Of all the DNA, just the CDR3 is kept, 42 bases in frame from base 1. The germline V end is reduced by 6 bases and the J end by 6 bases; junction bases left unmatched: 6. In the germline V gene, CDR1 corresponds to MDHEN and CDR2 to SYDVKM.